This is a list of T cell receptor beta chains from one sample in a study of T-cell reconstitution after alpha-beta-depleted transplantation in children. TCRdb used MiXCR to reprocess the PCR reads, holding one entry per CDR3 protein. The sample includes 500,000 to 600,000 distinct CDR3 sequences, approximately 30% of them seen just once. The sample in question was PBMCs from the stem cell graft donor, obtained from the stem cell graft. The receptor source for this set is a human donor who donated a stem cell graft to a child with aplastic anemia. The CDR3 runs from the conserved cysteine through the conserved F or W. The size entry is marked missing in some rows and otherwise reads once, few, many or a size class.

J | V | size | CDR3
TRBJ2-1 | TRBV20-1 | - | CSARDPAEVWGYEQFF
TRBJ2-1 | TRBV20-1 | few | CSATSGGSYNEQFF
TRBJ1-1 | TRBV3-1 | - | CASAHLGQGNTEAFF
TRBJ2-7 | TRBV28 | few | CASRSSGTADYEQYF
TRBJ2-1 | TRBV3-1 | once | CASTQTSGIPPQFF
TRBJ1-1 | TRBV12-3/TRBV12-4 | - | CASRRAVDLKNTEAFF
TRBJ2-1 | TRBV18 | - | CASSPPVADEQFF
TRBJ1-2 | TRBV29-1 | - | CSAQGGQGYTF
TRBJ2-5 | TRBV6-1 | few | CASSLGPSETQYF
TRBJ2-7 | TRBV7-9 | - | CASSPPHGYEQYF
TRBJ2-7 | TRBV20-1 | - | CSAREGLVGEQYF
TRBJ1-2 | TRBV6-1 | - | CASRQPTENYGYTF
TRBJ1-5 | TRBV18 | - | CASSPGTGGYQPQHF
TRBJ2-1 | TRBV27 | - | CASSPGGAGTGSYNEQFF
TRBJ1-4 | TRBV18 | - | CASSPTRDGQGEKLFF
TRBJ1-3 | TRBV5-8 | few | CASSLRQHSGNTIYF
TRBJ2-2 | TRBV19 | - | CASSIVVFANTGELFF
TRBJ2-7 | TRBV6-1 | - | CASSDPGTSGDEQYF
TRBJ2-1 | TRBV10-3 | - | CAISDPDSPNEQFF
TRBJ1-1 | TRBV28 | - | CASSSRVGTEAFF
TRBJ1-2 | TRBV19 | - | CASSQGQGAFYGYTF
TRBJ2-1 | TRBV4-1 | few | CASSQDGSKTSGRNEQFF
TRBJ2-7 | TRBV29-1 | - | CSVEVLTSEQYF
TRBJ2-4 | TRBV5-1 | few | CASSPWTSGNIQYF
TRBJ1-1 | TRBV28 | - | CASSLSRPGVAFF
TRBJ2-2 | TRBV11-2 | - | CASSFTRSTGELFF
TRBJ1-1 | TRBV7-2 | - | CASSTRQGSTEAFF
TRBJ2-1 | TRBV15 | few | CATSRVAREQFF
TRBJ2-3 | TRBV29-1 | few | CSAGLAGSPRDTQYF
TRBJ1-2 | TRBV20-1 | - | CSARDRRTGPWFYTF
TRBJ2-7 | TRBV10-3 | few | CAIRTGTGHYEQYF
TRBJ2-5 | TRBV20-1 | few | CSASELYSTGLAGVETQYF
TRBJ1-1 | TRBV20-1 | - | CSARKTGVERAFF
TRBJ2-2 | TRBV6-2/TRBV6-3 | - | CASSYRGRGNTGELFF
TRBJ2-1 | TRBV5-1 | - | CASSPGLAGFINEQFF
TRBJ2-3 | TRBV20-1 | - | CSARAQGYSTDTQYF
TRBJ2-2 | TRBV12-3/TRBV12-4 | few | CASSRGLVTEPGTGELFF